This T cell receptor beta chain was found in a study of blood T cell repertoires in COVID-19. The V gene lost 2 bases and the J gene lost 2 bases, with 10 bases spanning the gap. This CDR3 contains 15 residues. The V gene's germline CDR1 is WSHSY and CDR2 SAAADI. The table came from immunoSEQ multiplex PCR; TCRdb's copy has only in-frame clones and leaves some out. The sample holds 200,000 to 250,000 clones, over 65% seen once. The sequenced sample was PBMCs or T cells enriched from blood (not recorded which). This chain joins TRBV10-2 and TRBJ1-5, with a weak D call TRBD1 (5 bases). The receptor's source is a woman in her sixties or seventies who had recovered from COVID-19. CDR3 in DNA: TGCGCCAGCAGTGAGGGCAGGGCTGGCAATCAGCCCCAGCATTTT. As protein: CASSEGRAGNQPQHF.